The 32 T cell receptor beta chains below come from one sample, sequenced in a study of vaccination and CD4 T cells after COVID-19. The antigens of these receptors remain unknown. The Oncomine TCR Beta short-read assay sequenced DNA from cultured CD4+ T cells. From the PCR reads, TCRdb called clonotypes with MiXCR, one entry per CDR3 protein. Among 9,500 to 11,000 distinct CDR3 sequences, 30% were seen once, and the ten largest hold around 9.6%. Treatment: roughly ten-day PBMC culture with coronavirus spike peptide pools or control peptides (ViraFEST assay). The material was CD4+ T cells from blood, cultured in vitro, obtained after SARS-CoV-2 vaccination. These receptors were obtained from a human donor who had recovered from COVID-19.

This clonotype was picked up a small number of times. V is TRBV7-2 and J is TRBJ2-3; 11 bases fit TRBD2. With V trimmed by 5 bases and J by 1 base, 5 bases remained unmatched. Germline loops: CDR1 SGHTA, CDR2 FQGNSA. CDR3 length: 16 amino acids. CDR3 loop: CASSTRLAGRTDTQYF. The CDR3 nucleotides read TGTGCCAGCAGCACCAGACTAGCGGGACGCACAGATACGCAGTATTTT.

The V call is TRBV12-3 or TRBV12-4, the J call TRBJ2-5; a possible D gene is TRBD2 (5 bases). The CDR3 spans 17 residues. V was shortened by 0 bases and J by 5 bases, with 19 bases between the two germline ends. The CDR3 loop is CASSLASPGWSRETQYF. The CDR3 region has the DNA TGTGCCAGCAGTTTAGCGAGCCCGGGGTGGTCTCGGGAGACCCAGTACTTC.

This clonotype was counted a single time. This chain links TRBV6-5 with TRBJ2-7; 10 bases are shared with TRBD2. The CDR3 sequence is 15 residues long. J lost 6 bases, V lost 0 bases, and 5 bases had no gene match. The germline V gene encodes CDR1 MNHEY and CDR2 SVGAGI. The CDR3 region is CASSYSSGRAAEQYF. The CDR3 bases are TGTGCCAGCAGTTACTCGAGCGGGAGGGCTGCCGAGCAGTACTTC.

The table lists this clonotype with a few counts. The chain couples TRBV6-1 to TRBJ2-7, with 7 nucleotides matching TRBD2. The germline CDR1 and CDR2 sequences are MNHNS and SASEGT. This CDR3 comprises 19 residues. With 3 bases clipped from V and 4 bases from J, the junction kept 21 bases outside the gene matches. The CDR3 sequence is CASSDLGGRAPGRKYEQYF. The CDR3 region has the DNA TGTGCCAGCAGTGATCTGGGAGGGAGGGCCCCCGGACGCAAATACGAGCAGTACTTC.

The CDR3 region is CSARGGVEQYF. The CDR3 coding sequence is TGCAGTGCCAGGGGGGGCGTCGAGCAGTACTTC. This chain uses TRBV20-1 with TRBJ2-7, with D tentatively TRBD1 or TRBD2 (7 bases each). CDR1 is DFQATT and CDR2 is SNEGSKA in the germline V gene (reference sequence). CDR3 length: 11 residues. V dropped 6 bases and J dropped 6 bases, with 12 bases sitting between them.

This clonotype showed up just a few times. The chain is built from TRBV20-1 and TRBJ2-7; 10 bases agree with TRBD1. J lost 0 bases, V lost 6 bases, and 8 bases had no gene match. The CDR3 length is 15 residues. Germline CDR1 is DFQATT and CDR2 is SNEGSKA (reference sequence). CDR3 bases: TGCAGTGCCGAGGACAGGGGGTTCAGCTCCTACGAGCAGTACTTC. Encoded protein: CSAEDRGFSSYEQYF.

In its sample, this clonotype was seen a few times. This chain connects TRBV29-1 to TRBJ2-3; D is uncertain. Trimming took 3 bases from V and 1 from J, leaving 8 bases between them. This CDR3 region has 13 residues. CDR1 is SQVTM and CDR2 is ANQGSEA in the germline V gene. The CDR3 is CSVDGVGTDTQYF. CDR3 bases: TGCAGCGTTGATGGGGTGGGCACAGATACGCAGTATTTT.

The sample holds a few counts of this clonotype. The gene calls are TRBV11-1 and TRBJ2-5; 10 nucleotides align to TRBD2. V shed 2 bases, J shed 5 bases, and the junction held 5 bases outside the gene matches. This CDR3 has 15 residues. CDR1 and CDR2 from the germline V gene are SGHAT and FQDESV (reference sequence). CDR3 sequence: CASSLPSGSGETQYF. The CDR3 nucleotides read TGTGCCAGCAGCTTACCTAGCGGGAGTGGTGAGACCCAGTACTTC.

V gene TRBV30 combines with J gene TRBJ2-5, with D possibly TRBD1 on 5 matching bases. Germline V gives CDR1 GTSNPN, CDR2 SVGIG (reference sequence). V lost 2 bases and J 2 bases, leaving 9 bases between the germline ends. The CDR3 consists of 13 residues. CDR3 in amino acids: CAWSRRQQETQYF. The CDR3, as DNA: TGTGCCTGGAGTCGCCGACAGCAAGAGACCCAGTACTTC.

J is TRBJ1-4 and V is TRBV6-1; D ambiguous. Trimming shortened V by 6 bases and J by 3 bases, and 11 bases separated the two germline ends. CDR1 and CDR2 from the germline V gene are MNHNS and SASEGT. CDR3 length: 14 amino acids. The CDR3 loop is CASRTTLPNEKLFF. The CDR3 DNA sequence: TGTGCCAGCAGGACGACATTACCTAATGAAAAACTGTTTTTT.

V gene TRBV20-1 combines with J gene TRBJ2-1, with TRBD2 matching over 14 bases. Germline trimming cut 3 bases from V and 8 bases from J; bases unmatched to any gene: 3. In germline, CDR1 is DFQATT, CDR2 SNEGSKA (reference sequence). The CDR3 contains 14 residues. CDR3 region: CSARTSGRGYEQFF. The DNA of the CDR3 is TGCAGTGCTAGGACTAGCGGGAGGGGCTATGAGCAGTTCTTC.

In its sample, this clonotype was seen a few times. The chain links TRBV12-3 or TRBV12-4 to TRBJ1-5; 9 bases map to TRBD1. The CDR3 sequence is 16 residues long. The V segment lost 2 bases and the J segment 1 base; nucleotides outside the gene matches: 3. The CDR3 loop is CASSLIQGASNQPQHF. The CDR3 nucleotides are TGTGCCAGCAGTTTAATACAGGGGGCCAGCAATCAGCCCCAGCATTTT.

The rearrangement uses TRBV28 and TRBJ2-4; maybe TRBD1 (5 bases). V was clipped by 5 bases and J by 4 bases, with 18 bases between them. Germline V gene sequence: CDR1 MDHEN, CDR2 SYDVKM. The CDR3 is made up of 16 amino acids. Here the CDR3 reads CASSPFRADSKNIQYF. CDR3 DNA sequence: TGTGCCAGCAGTCCTTTCAGGGCAGATTCTAAAAACATTCAGTACTTC.

In regard to this clonotype: One junction end does not reproduce the germline sequence, and a read error may be involved. V is TRBV7-7 and J is TRBJ2-5, with 7 bases identical to TRBD2. The germline gives CDR1 SSHAT, CDR2 FNYEAQ (reference sequence). The CDR3 length is 16 residues. DNA for the CDR3: TGTGCTAGCAGCTCCTATGGGGGGGGAAACCAAGAGACCCAGTACTTC. It specifies CASSSYGGGNQETQYF.

The CDR3 loop reads CSASSGFRGAGAFF. CDR3 coding DNA: TGCAGTGCTAGCTCAGGTTTCAGGGGAGCAGGAGCTTTCTTT. The chain has TRBV20-1 and TRBJ1-1; D possibly corresponds to TRBD1 (6 bases). The germline V gene has CDR1 DFQATT and CDR2 SNEGSKA (reference sequence). Trimming took off 3 bases at V and 10 bases at J, with 21 bases between the two ends. CDR3 length: 14 amino acids.

This clonotype was detected only a few times. J is TRBJ2-7 and V is TRBV6-2 or TRBV6-3; D not resolved. CDR1 MNHEY and CDR2 SVGEGT come from the germline V gene. V lost 4 bases and J 0 bases, leaving 7 bases between the germline ends. This CDR3 has 13 residues. The CDR3 DNA sequence: TGTGCCAGCAGTTTTGGGCCCTCCTACGAGCAGTACTTC. This gives the protein CASSFGPSYEQYF.

This chain uses TRBV5-4 with TRBJ2-5; no definite D call. The V end was cut by 0 bases, the J end by 4 bases, with 10 bases between. The germline gives CDR1 SGHNT, CDR2 YYREEE (reference sequence). This CDR3 has 14 residues. Here the CDR3 DNA reads TGTGCCAGCAGCTTGGCCCCGCCTGGAGAGACCCAGTACTTC. Protein product: CASSLAPPGETQYF.

This clonotype was seen more than once but under ten times. This sequence joins TRBV6-2 or TRBV6-3 and TRBJ2-5, with a possible D match to TRBD2 (6 bases). CDR1 and CDR2 from the germline V gene are MNHEY and SVGEGT. Trimming pared 5 bases from V and 5 bases from J, leaving 15 bases between. This CDR3 is 14 amino acids long. This CDR3 is CASSKVRGYETQYF. The CDR3 DNA reads TGTGCCAGCAGTAAAGTTCGGGGGTACGAGACCCAGTACTTC.

This clonotype was seen once. V and J are TRBV6-2 or TRBV6-3 and TRBJ2-1, with a tentative D call TRBD1 (6 bases). The ends were cut back, 2 bases at V and 6 bases at J, with 23 bases in the middle. The CDR3 consists of 18 residues. Germline V gives CDR1 MNHEY, CDR2 SVGEGT. CDR3 in amino acids: CASSYRGQAGFRGNEQFF. The CDR3 DNA sequence: TGTGCCAGCAGTTACAGAGGGCAGGCAGGATTCAGGGGCAATGAGCAGTTCTTC.

This clonotype appeared a few times. The chain combines TRBV7-9 with TRBJ2-6; no firm D call. V shed 5 bases and J shed 6 bases, with 14 bases lying between them. Germline V gene data show CDR1 as SEHNR and CDR2 as FQNEAQ (reference sequence). This CDR3 is built from 15 residues. This CDR3 is CASSGDGASANVLTF. CDR3 nucleotides: TGTGCCAGCAGCGGCGACGGCGCTTCGGCCAACGTCCTGACTTTC.

This clonotype has only a few counts. The chain uses TRBV20-1 and TRBJ2-3; TRBD2 might be the D (6 bases). The CDR3 totals 15 residues. The germline V gene has CDR1 DFQATT and CDR2 SNEGSKA (reference sequence). V lost 1 base, J lost 2 bases, and 13 bases lay in between. The CDR3 here is CSARAPSENTDTQYF. The CDR3 bases are TGCAGTGCTAGAGCTCCTAGCGAGAACACAGATACGCAGTATTTT.

In this sample, this clonotype turned up once. The chain uses TRBV19 and TRBJ1-1; tentative D call: TRBD1 (6 bases). CDR3 length: 14 residues. CDR1 is LNHDA, CDR2 SQIVND, per germline (reference sequence). V was trimmed by 4 bases and J by 4 bases, leaving 13 bases between them. CDR3 sequence (DNA): TGTGCCAGTAGTAACAAGGGGGGGAGCACTGAAGCTTTCTTT. The encoded protein is CASSNKGGSTEAFF.

This clonotype was recorded a few times. The chain employs TRBV19 and TRBJ2-7; D possibly uses TRBD1 or TRBD2 (7 bases each). The V and J ends lost 5 bases and 2 bases respectively, with 16 bases between them. The germline V gene encodes CDR1 LNHDA and CDR2 SQIVND (reference sequence). The length of the CDR3 is 15 residues. The CDR3 loop is CASSARQGGAYEQYF. For the CDR3, the DNA is TGTGCCAGTAGTGCCAGACAGGGAGGGGCCTACGAGCAGTACTTC.

This clonotype has just a few counts. The chain carries TRBV2 and TRBJ1-5, with 7 nucleotides matching TRBD1. The CDR3 has 16 amino acids. Trimming cost V 8 bases and J 1 base; bases outside gene matches: 11. In germline, CDR1 is SNHLY, CDR2 FYNNEI. The CDR3 nucleotides are TGTGCCAGCGGGGGGCAGGGGGTCATGAGCAATCAGCCCCAGCATTTT. It is translated as CASGGQGVMSNQPQHF.

This chain joins TRBV9 and TRBJ2-1, with TRBD1 identical over 8 bases. Losses at the gene ends were 6 bases for V and 1 base for J; bases not matched to a gene: 6. This CDR3 spans 15 amino acids. Germline loops: CDR1 SGDLS, CDR2 YYNGEE. Here the CDR3 reads CASTRQGFSYNEQFF. The CDR3 DNA follows: TGTGCCAGCACCCGACAGGGGTTTTCCTACAATGAGCAGTTCTTC.

This clonotype occurred a few times. V gene TRBV27 combines with J gene TRBJ2-2; D may be TRBD1 (5 bases). V lost 6 bases to trimming and J lost 6 bases, with 11 bases between them. Germline loops: CDR1 MNHEY, CDR2 SMNVEV (reference sequence). This CDR3 contains 13 residues. The CDR3 DNA reads TGTGCCAGCAGCCGACAGAAGGCCGGGGAGCTGTTTTTT. This codes for CASSRQKAGELFF.

The genes are TRBV14 and TRBJ2-5; D is ambiguous. The CDR3 contains 13 residues. The V end was cut by 0 bases, the J end by 4 bases, with 6 bases between. In germline, CDR1 is SGHDN, CDR2 FVKESK. CDR3 in amino acids: CASSQEPGETQYF. Here the CDR3 DNA reads TGTGCCAGCAGCCAAGAGCCAGGAGAGACCCAGTACTTC.

This rearrangement joins TRBV29-1 to TRBJ1-2; no firm D call. Germline-derived CDR1 and CDR2 are SQVTM and ANQGSEA. The CDR3 has 12 residues. V was shortened by 3 bases and J by 4 bases, with 9 bases between the two germline ends. CDR3 nucleotide sequence: TGCAGCGTTGAGTCCCAGGTCTATGGCTACACCTTC. Translating gives CSVESQVYGYTF.

The genes are TRBV7-3 and TRBJ2-1, with 15 bases identical to TRBD2. The CDR3 spans 16 residues. Germline values: CDR1 SGHTA, CDR2 FQGTGA. V dropped 4 bases and J dropped 7; count of bases not matched to a gene: 5. This chain's CDR3 is CASSSRTSGRGNEQFF. For the CDR3, the DNA is TGTGCCAGCAGCTCACGGACTAGCGGGAGGGGGAATGAGCAGTTCTTC.

This chain joins TRBV6-2 or TRBV6-3 and TRBJ2-3; 14 bases are shared with TRBD2. The CDR3 contains 23 residues. Per the germline V gene, CDR1 is MNHEY and CDR2 is SVGEGT. V was pared by 2 bases and J by 5 bases, with 24 bases of the junction left unmatched. In DNA form, the CDR3 reads TGTGCCAGCAGTTACCCGCAACGCCGACTAGCGGGAGGGCCTTTTACTCTAGAAGATACGCAGTATTTT. Amino acids: CASSYPQRRLAGGPFTLEDTQYF.

This clonotype came up a few times. The chain links TRBV7-3 to TRBJ2-2; 10 bases align to TRBD2. The V gene end was trimmed by 5 bases and the J gene end by 5 bases; junction bases not matched to a gene: 11. This CDR3 has 17 residues. Looked up from germline, CDR1 is SGHTA and CDR2 is FQGTGA. CDR3 sequence (DNA): TGTGCCAGCAGCCCGACCCCTAGCGGGAGTAGGACCGGGGAGCTGTTTTTT. This translates into CASSPTPSGSRTGELFF. Full variable domain (rest looked up from reference TRBV7-3 and TRBJ2-2): GAGVSQTPSNKVTEKGKYVELRCDPISGHTALYWYRQSLGQGPEFLIYFQGTGAADDSGLPNDRFFAVRPEGSVSTLKIQRTERGDSAVYLCASSPTPSGSRTGELFFGEGSRLTVL.

This chain uses TRBV12-3 or TRBV12-4 with TRBJ1-2; 9 bases are a match to TRBD1. Trimming cost V 2 bases and J 7 bases; bases outside gene matches: 8. The CDR3 spans 15 residues. CDR3 residues: CASSLTGTGSFGYTF. CDR3 nucleotides: TGTGCCAGCAGTTTAACCGGGACAGGGAGTTTTGGCTACACCTTC.